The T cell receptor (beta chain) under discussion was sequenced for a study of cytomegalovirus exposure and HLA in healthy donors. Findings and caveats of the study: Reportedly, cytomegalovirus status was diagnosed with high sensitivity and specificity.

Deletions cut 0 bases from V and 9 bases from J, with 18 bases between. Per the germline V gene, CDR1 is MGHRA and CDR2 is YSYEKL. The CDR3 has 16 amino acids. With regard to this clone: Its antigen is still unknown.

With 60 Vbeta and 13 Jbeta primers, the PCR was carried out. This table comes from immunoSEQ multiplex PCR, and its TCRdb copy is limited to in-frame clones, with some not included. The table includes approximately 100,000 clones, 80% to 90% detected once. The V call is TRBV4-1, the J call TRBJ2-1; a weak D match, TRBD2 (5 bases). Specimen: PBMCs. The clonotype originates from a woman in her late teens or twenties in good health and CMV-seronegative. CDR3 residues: CASSQDSRASRTEQFF. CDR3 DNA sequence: TGCGCCAGCAGCCAAGATAGTAGGGCTAGCCGGACTGAGCAGTTCTTC.